This is a list of T cell receptor beta chains from one sample in a study of cytomegalovirus exposure and HLA in healthy donors. Assay used: immunoSEQ multiplex PCR; TCRdb lists only in-frame clones, some missing. Found here are roughly 230,000 clones, approximately 85% of them singletons; the top ten hold 0.2% to 0.25%. The material sequenced was PBMCs. These receptors were taken from a girl aged 2 to 9 in good health and CMV-seronegative. The CDR3 runs from the conserved cysteine through the conserved F or W. Each record gives: clone size, D gene, CDR3 length, J gene, V gene, CDR3 protein, CDR3 DNA. D genes are given only for firm matches. Rows give clone size only sometimes, using once, few, many, or a class for an expanded clone.

NA NA 14 TRBJ2-7 TRBV6-1 CASSERQASYEQYF TGTGCCAGCAGTGAAAGGCAGGCCTCCTACGAGCAGTACTTC
NA NA 16 TRBJ2-7 TRBV5-1 CASSLAGGGRTYEQYF TGCGCCAGCAGCTTGGCCGGGGGCGGGAGAACCTACGAGCAGTACTTC
NA NA 12 TRBJ1-1 TRBV6-1 CASSAVGLEAFF TGTGCCAGCAGTGCGGTGGGACTTGAAGCTTTCTTT
NA TRBD2 15 TRBJ2-3 TRBV30 CAWSPGAGVADTQYF TGTGCCTGGAGCCCCGGGGCGGGGGTCGCAGATACGCAGTATTTT
NA NA 18 TRBJ2-6 TRBV10-3 CAISEPAGLGRGANVLTF TGTGCCATCAGTGAGCCTGCCGGCCTAGGGAGGGGGGCCAACGTCCTGACTTTC
NA NA 16 TRBJ2-7 TRBV2 CASSEALTKRAYEQYF TGTGCCAGCAGTGAAGCATTGACAAAACGTGCCTACGAGCAGTACTTC
NA TRBD1 15 TRBJ2-1 TRBV6-6 CASSSPGQDYNEQFF TGTGCCAGCAGTTCCCCAGGACAGGACTACAATGAGCAGTTCTTC
NA TRBD2 15 TRBJ2-7 TRBV18 CASSPEGTSGSEQYF TGTGCCAGCTCACCCGAAGGGACTAGCGGGAGCGAGCAGTACTTC
NA TRBD2 13 TRBJ2-7 TRBV12-5 CASGQGLAHEQYF TGTGCTAGTGGTCAAGGACTAGCCCACGAGCAGTACTTC
NA NA 18 TRBJ1-2 TRBV19 CASSITTLRAPLFYGYTF TGTGCCAGTAGTATCACCACCCTCAGGGCGCCCCTCTTTTATGGCTACACCTTC
NA TRBD1 15 TRBJ2-7 TRBV5-4 CASSIRQGLGYEQYF TGTGCCAGCAGCATAAGACAGGGTTTAGGCTACGAGCAGTACTTC
NA NA 13 TRBJ2-1 TRBV6-1 CASIRESYNEQFF TGTGCCAGCATACGGGAGTCTTACAATGAGCAGTTCTTC
NA NA 14 TRBJ1-1 TRBV7-9 CASSPTLGSTEAFF TGTGCCAGCAGCCCCACGCTGGGGAGCACTGAAGCTTTCTTT
NA NA 14 TRBJ1-5 TRBV6-6 CASIRGETGQPQHF TGTGCCAGCATCCGGGGTGAGACTGGTCAGCCCCAGCATTTT
NA TRBD1 17 TRBJ2-1 TRBV5-1 CASSLAMTGSSYNEQFF TGCGCCAGCAGCTTGGCGATGACAGGGAGCTCCTACAATGAGCAGTTCTTC
NA NA 12 TRBJ2-3 TRBV7-9 CSSSSVADTQYF TGTTCCAGCAGCTCGGTAGCGGATACGCAGTATTTT
NA TRBD1 14 TRBJ2-1 TRBV27 CAIKTGESYNEQFF TGTGCCATCAAGACAGGGGAATCCTACAATGAGCAGTTCTTC
NA NA 13 TRBJ1-4 TRBV2 CASTGVPRQKLFF TGTGCCAGCACTGGAGTCCCCCGCCAAAAACTGTTTTTT
NA NA 16 TRBJ2-5 TRBV30 CAWSVPQGLSLETQYF TGTGCCTGGAGTGTACCACAGGGTTTGAGTTTGGAGACCCAGTACTTC
NA NA 12 TRBJ2-7 TRBV4-1 CASSPPGYEQYF TGCGCCAGCAGCCCCCCCGGTTACGAGCAGTACTTC
once NA 11 TRBJ2-3 TRBV7-6 CASSLGSPQYF TGTGCCAGCAGCTTAGGCAGTCCGCAGTATTTT
NA TRBD2 14 TRBJ2-1 TRBV11-2 CASSPLTSDNEQFF TGTGCCAGCAGCCCGCTGACTAGCGACAATGAGCAGTTCTTC
NA NA 14 TRBJ2-5 TRBV4-1 CASSQGTTKETQYF TGCGCCAGCAGCCAAGGGACTACTAAAGAGACCCAGTACTTC
NA NA 13 TRBJ1-2 TRBV21-1 CASSNTGEYGYTF TGTGCCAGCAGCAATACAGGGGAATATGGCTACACCTTC
NA TRBD2 16 TRBJ2-3 TRBV5-1 CASSPGLAGVTDTQYF TGCGCCAGCAGCCCGGGACTAGCGGGGGTGACAGATACGCAGTATTTT
NA TRBD1 13 TRBJ1-1 TRBV6-1 CATRQGKGTEAFF TGTGCCACACGACAGGGGAAGGGCACTGAAGCTTTCTTT
NA TRBD1 13 TRBJ1-1 TRBV9 CASSARGDTEAFF TGTGCCAGCAGCGCCAGGGGGGACACTGAAGCTTTCTTT
NA TRBD2 13 TRBJ2-1 TRBV30 CAWRLAGENEQFF TGTGCCTGGAGACTAGCGGGAGAAAATGAGCAGTTCTTC
NA NA 11 TRBJ1-3 TRBV25-1 CASSQGSTIYF TGTGCCAGCAGTCAGGGGAGCACCATATATTTT
NA NA 13 TRBJ1-4 TRBV30 CAWSTGNGEKLFF TGTGCCTGGAGTACGGGAAATGGCGAAAAACTGTTTTTT
NA TRBD2 15 TRBJ2-7 TRBV5-4 CASSLTGLLSYEQYF TGTGCCAGCAGCCTTACGGGACTACTCTCCTACGAGCAGTACTTC
NA TRBD1 17 TRBJ1-5 TRBV5-1 CASSSYRQGDSNQPQHF TGCGCCAGCAGCTCTTACCGACAGGGGGATAGCAATCAGCCCCAGCATTTT
NA NA 15 TRBJ1-2 TRBV5-5 CASIKTGHPNYGYTF TGTGCCAGCATCAAAACAGGTCACCCTAACTATGGCTACACCTTC
NA NA 15 TRBJ2-6 TRBV5-5 CASSHGGPGANVLTF TGTGCCAGCAGCCACGGAGGGCCTGGGGCCAACGTCCTGACTTTC
NA TRBD1 14 TRBJ1-1 TRBV5-4 CASSLVQGAPEAFF TGTGCCAGCAGCTTGGTTCAGGGGGCCCCTGAAGCTTTCTTT
NA TRBD1 14 TRBJ1-5 TRBV6-5 CASRPGQGHQPQHF TGTGCCAGCAGACCTGGACAGGGACATCAGCCCCAGCATTTT
NA TRBD1 15 TRBJ2-7 TRBV10-1 CASSERGTGFVEQYF TGCGCCAGCAGTGAGCGCGGGACAGGGTTCGTCGAGCAGTACTTC
NA TRBD2 17 TRBJ2-3 TRBV2 CASRELWTSGRTDTQYF TGTGCCAGCAGGGAACTCTGGACTAGCGGCCGCACAGATACGCAGTATTTT
NA NA 15 TRBJ1-5 TRBV28 CASRKRTGIDQPQHF TGTGCCAGCCGAAAACGAACAGGGATAGACCAGCCCCAGCATTTT
NA TRBD2 16 TRBJ2-4 TRBV15 CATSRDPLADKNIQYF TGTGCCACCAGCAGAGATCCACTAGCGGACAAAAACATTCAGTACTTC
NA TRBD1 15 TRBJ1-2 TRBV14 CASSQGGTGNYGYTF TGTGCCAGCAGCCAAGGGGGGACAGGGAATTATGGCTACACCTTC
NA TRBD1 14 TRBJ1-4 TRBV27 CASSRDRANEKLFF TGTGCCAGCAGCCGGGACAGAGCTAATGAAAAACTGTTTTTT
NA NA 15 TRBJ1-3 TRBV19 CASSISPGTGNTIYF TGTGCCAGTAGTATATCCCCAGGGACTGGAAACACCATATATTTT
NA TRBD1 16 TRBJ2-7 TRBV5-5 CASSFISGTGGYEQYF TGTGCCAGCAGCTTTATATCCGGGACAGGGGGCTACGAGCAGTACTTC
NA NA 18 TRBJ2-1 TRBV7-5 CVRSSGLAGGSSYNEQFF TGTGTCAGAAGCTCCGGACTAGCGGGGGGGAGCTCCTACAATGAGCAGTTCTTC
NA TRBD1 18 TRBJ1-2 TRBV27 CASSRSRRQGVGSNGYTF TGTGCCAGCAGTCGATCTAGGCGACAGGGGGTGGGGAGTAATGGCTACACCTTC
NA NA 16 TRBJ2-5 TRBV7-9 CASSFGGAGQKETQYF TGTGCCAGCAGCTTCGGAGGTGCGGGACAGAAAGAGACCCAGTACTTC
NA TRBD2 16 TRBJ2-3 TRBV7-2 CASSIVGTSYTDTQYF TGTGCCAGCAGTATAGTGGGGACTAGTTACACAGATACGCAGTATTTT
NA TRBD1 15 TRBJ1-1 TRBV5-1 CASSLQGAQTGEAFF TGCGCCAGCAGCTTACAGGGGGCGCAAACGGGTGAAGCTTTCTTT
NA TRBD2 17 TRBJ2-6 TRBV25-1 CASSPGTRSSGANVLTF TGTGCCAGCAGCCCCGGGACTAGGAGCTCTGGGGCCAACGTCCTGACTTTC
once TRBD2 13 TRBJ2-1 TRBV13 CASSLGWEGEQFF TGTGCCAGCAGCTTAGGGTGGGAGGGTGAGCAGTTCTTC
NA NA 14 TRBJ1-4 TRBV6-5 CASSRTPGQAQLFF TGTGCCAGCAGCCGCACCCCGGGACAAGCCCAGCTGTTTTTT
once NA 16 TRBJ2-5 TRBV6-1 CASSEAHRFTGETQYF TGTGCCAGCAGTGAAGCGCATAGATTCACAGGGGAGACCCAGTACTTC
NA NA 14 TRBJ2-7 TRBV7-8 CASSLFGVSYEQYF TGTGCCAGCAGCTTATTCGGGGTCTCCTACGAGCAGTACTTC
NA NA 14 TRBJ2-5 TRBV7-8 CASSAGAPTGTQYF TGTGCCAGCAGCGCAGGGGCACCCACGGGGACCCAGTACTTC
NA NA 14 TRBJ1-1 TRBV9 CASSGDGTWGEAFF TGTGCCAGCAGCGGTGACGGGACATGGGGAGAAGCTTTCTTT
NA NA 16 TRBJ2-7 TRBV4-1 CASSQSPLIPRSEQYF TGCGCCAGCAGCCAGTCTCCTTTGATCCCACGGAGTGAGCAGTACTTC